Below, 8 T cell receptor beta chains from the same sample are listed, as sequenced in a study of STAT5B mutations in CD4+ large granular lymphocyte leukemia. Sequenced by immunoSEQ multiplex PCR; TCRdb stores in-frame clones only, minus some. This sample has under 35,000 clones, with 71% found just once. The specimen was CD4+ T cells from blood buffy coats. Every receptor here comes from a human donor in good health.

V is TRBV6-5 and J is TRBJ2-7; 8 positions match TRBD1. This CDR3 comprises 14 residues. CDR1 and CDR2 (germline): MNHEY, SVGAGI. V trimming: 9 bases; J trimming: 4 bases; junction bases outside the gene matches: 11. DNA for the CDR3: TGTGCCAGTTGCTCAGGGCAGGGGGCTTACGAGCAGTACTTC. This translates into CASCSGQGAYEQYF.

The CDR3 loop reads CASSLGGHSNTEAFF. The CDR3 bases are TGCGCCAGCAGCTTGGGGGGGCATTCGAACACTGAAGCTTTCTTT. V usage is TRBV5-1 and J usage is TRBJ1-1, with a weak D call TRBD1 (6 bases). With 0 bases removed from V and 1 base from J, the gap between germline ends came to 10 bases. The germline V gene encodes CDR1 SGHRS and CDR2 YFSETQ. This CDR3 is 15 amino acids long.

The rearrangement links TRBV6-1 to TRBJ1-2, with D hard to call. This CDR3 is 13 amino acids long. CDR1 is MNHNS, CDR2 SASEGT, per germline. Trimming removed 0 bases at V and 5 bases at J, with 7 bases between. This chain's CDR3 is CASSEAGTYGYTF. The CDR3 DNA sequence: TGTGCCAGCAGTGAAGCGGGAACATATGGCTACACCTTC.

The rearrangement links TRBV6-5 to TRBJ1-2, with TRBD1 matching 8 bases. The CDR3 runs to 14 residues. The V and J ends lost 6 bases and 4 bases, in that order; junction bases with no gene match: 7. CDR1 is MNHEY and CDR2 is SVGAGI in the germline V gene. CDR3 bases: TGTGCCAGCAGCTGGACAGGGAAAGGCTATGGCTACACCTTC. Translating gives CASSWTGKGYGYTF.

This clone was recorded only once. V is TRBV28 and J is TRBJ1-2; TRBD1 agrees at 7 bases. CDR1 is MDHEN and CDR2 is SYDVKM in the germline V gene. V dropped 3 bases and J dropped 4; count of bases not matched to a gene: 2. The CDR3 consists of 13 residues. The CDR3 DNA sequence: TGTGCCAGCAGTTTTGGACAGGCCTATGGCTACACCTTC. The encoded protein is CASSFGQAYGYTF.

J is TRBJ1-2 and V is TRBV6-1, with 8 bases that match TRBD1. Germline assignment: CDR1 MNHNS and CDR2 SASEGT. The CDR3 loop spans 15 amino acids. The junction had 6 bases not matched to a gene; V was cut back by 2 bases and J by 4 bases. As DNA, the CDR3 is TGTGCCAGCAGTGAAAGCCCAGGGGGCGGCTATGGCTACACCTTC. It specifies CASSESPGGGYGYTF.

In this sample, this clone turned up a few times. J is TRBJ1-5 and V is TRBV6-7; unclear D gene. TRBV6-7 is flagged as an ORF with uncertain function. CDR3 length equals 12 residues. Trimming cost V 6 bases and J 7 bases, with 10 bases left between them. The CDR3 bases are TGTGCCAGCAGCTCCCCCGGGCAGCCCCAGCATTTT. It encodes CASSSPGQPQHF.

The chain combines TRBV5-6 with TRBJ2-4; a weak D match, TRBD2 (5 bases). CDR3 length: 14 residues. From germline, CDR1 is SGHDT and CDR2 YYEEEE. Deletions cut 2 bases from V and 2 bases from J, with 8 bases between. The CDR3 loop reads CASSFEGTKNIQYF. The CDR3 coding sequence is TGTGCCAGCAGCTTCGAGGGAACCAAAAACATTCAGTACTTC.